The 6 T cell receptor beta chains presented below share a single source sample, sequenced in a study of blood T cell repertoires in COVID-19. Method: immunoSEQ multiplex PCR; TCRdb's copy keeps in-frame clones and lacks some. There are 350,000 or so clones in the sample; approximately 90% occur only once, and 3% to 4% lies in the top ten. Sequenced sample: peripheral blood. These receptors were taken from an older woman with COVID-19, enrolled during active disease.

The chain joins TRBV4-2 to TRBJ1-3, with TRBD1 matching over 9 bases. The CDR3 runs to 16 residues. Germline CDR1 reads LGHNA; CDR2 reads YNFKEQ. After removal of 1 base from V and 6 bases from J, the junction contained 7 bases not matched to a gene. The CDR3 spells CASSQVARQGENTIYF. The DNA for the CDR3 is TGTGCCAGCAGCCAAGTAGCGCGACAGGGGGAAAACACCATATATTTT.

The CDR3 is CAISEEERDTQYF. As DNA, the CDR3 is TGTGCCATCAGTGAGGAGGAGAGAGATACGCAGTATTTT. V and J are TRBV10-3 and TRBJ2-3; D unresolved. The CDR3 runs 13 residues. CDR1 and CDR2 (germline): ENHRY, SYGVKD. V lost 2 bases, J lost 5 bases, and 8 bases lay in between.

This clone was found once. Here the CDR3 reads CASRPSGGSAGYSPLHF. The CDR3 bases are TGCGCCAGCCGACCCTCGGGGGGGTCAGCAGGTTATTCACCCCTCCACTTT. The chain recombines TRBV5-1 with TRBJ1-6, with D possibly matching TRBD1 (5 bases). Germline loops: CDR1 SGHRS, CDR2 YFSETQ. V was cut by 7 bases and J by 8 bases, with 25 bases left in between. The CDR3 is made up of 17 amino acids.

The J gene is TRBJ1-1, the V gene TRBV5-4; TRBD1 aligns across 9 bases. Germline loops: CDR1 SGHNT, CDR2 YYREEE (reference sequence). Germline trimming cut 4 bases from V and 6 bases from J; bases unmatched to any gene: 7. CDR3 size: 14 residues. CDR3: CASSLTGGPAEAFF. The CDR3 region has the DNA TGTGCCAGCAGCCTGACAGGGGGGCCCGCTGAAGCTTTCTTT.

V and J are TRBV15 and TRBJ1-2; tentatively, D is TRBD1 (6 bases). The germline V gene encodes CDR1 LNHNV and CDR2 YYDKDF (reference sequence). V lost 5 bases and J lost 6, with 16 bases in between. The CDR3 is 14 residues long. CDR3 sequence (DNA): TGTGCCACCAGCCCGAGACAGGACAGTGATGGCTACACCTTC. It codes for CATSPRQDSDGYTF. Full variable domain (missing parts from reference TRBV15 and TRBJ1-2): DAMVIQNPRYQVTQFGKPVTLSCSQTLNHNVMYWYQQKSSQAPKLLFHYYDKDFNNEADTPDNFQSRRPNTSFCFLDIRSPGLGDTAMYLCATSPRQDSDGYTFGSGTRLTVV.

There are a few counts of this clone. V and J are TRBV5-1 and TRBJ2-5, with a possible D match to TRBD2 (6 bases). Germline CDR1 and CDR2: SGHRS and YFSETQ. This CDR3 has 14 amino acids. The V gene lost 3 bases and the J gene lost 5 bases, with 14 bases spanning the gap. For the CDR3, the DNA is TGCGCCAGCAGCTCCATTGCGGGGCGGGAGACCCAGTACTTC. Its translation: CASSSIAGRETQYF.